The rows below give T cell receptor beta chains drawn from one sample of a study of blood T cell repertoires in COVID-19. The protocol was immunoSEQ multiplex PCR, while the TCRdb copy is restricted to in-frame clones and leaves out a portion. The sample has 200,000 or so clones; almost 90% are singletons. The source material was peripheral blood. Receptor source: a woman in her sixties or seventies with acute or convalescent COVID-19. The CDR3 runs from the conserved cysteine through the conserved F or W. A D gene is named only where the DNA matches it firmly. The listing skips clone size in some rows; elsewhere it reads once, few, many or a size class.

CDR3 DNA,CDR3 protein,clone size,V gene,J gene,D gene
TGTGCCAGTAGTAGCCCGGGACTAGCGGGAAGCAACGAGCAGTACTTC,CASSSPGLAGSNEQYF,.,TRBV19,TRBJ2-7,TRBD2
TGCGCCAGCAGCCCTGGAGACAGAGCCTACGAGCAGTACTTC,CASSPGDRAYEQYF,.,TRBV4-1,TRBJ2-7,.
TGTGCCAGCAGTGAATGGGACAAGAAAAACATTCAGTACTTC,CASSEWDKKNIQYF,.,TRBV25-1,TRBJ2-4,.
TGTGCCTGGAGTGTAGGACAGGAACTTTCACCCCTCCACTTT,CAWSVGQELSPLHF,.,TRBV30,TRBJ1-6,TRBD1
TGTGCCAGTACCTCAGGGCTCGGGGAGCTGTTTTTT,CASTSGLGELFF,.,TRBV19,TRBJ2-2,.
TGTGCCAGCAGTTTACAAACAGGGGGGTCCCAGCCCCAGCATTTT,CASSLQTGGSQPQHF,.,TRBV28,TRBJ1-5,TRBD1
TGTGCCAGCTCACCTAGACAGGGGACAAACACTGAAGCTTTCTTT,CASSPRQGTNTEAFF,.,TRBV18,TRBJ1-1,TRBD1
TGTGCCAGCAGCCAACAGGGCTCCTACGAGCAGTACTTC,CASSQQGSYEQYF,.,TRBV3-1/TRBV3-2,TRBJ2-7,.
TGTGCCAGCAGCAATAGGAACTACAGGGGAGAGACCCAGTACTTC,CASSNRNYRGETQYF,.,TRBV7-2,TRBJ2-5,TRBD1
TGCGCCAGCAGCCTCCTCCCGGCGGGGGGATCCTACGAGCAGTACTTC,CASSLLPAGGSYEQYF,.,TRBV4-1,TRBJ2-7,TRBD2
TGTGCCAGCTCACCACCGCCGGGGATGAACACTGAAGCTTTCTTT,CASSPPPGMNTEAFF,.,TRBV18,TRBJ1-1,.
TGTGCCAGCAGCGCTACCCCGATTCGCGGGGAGCTGTTTTTT,CASSATPIRGELFF,.,TRBV7-9,TRBJ2-2,.
TGTGCCAGCAGCTCAGGGACTAGCGGGGCAATAGAGACCCAGTACTTC,CASSSGTSGAIETQYF,.,TRBV5-4,TRBJ2-5,TRBD2
TGTGCCAGCAGCCATTTTCAGGGTTATGGCTACACCTTC,CASSHFQGYGYTF,.,TRBV11-3,TRBJ1-2,.
TGCGCCAGCAGCTTGGTGGCGGCAGGGAATTCACCCCTCCACTTT,CASSLVAAGNSPLHF,few,TRBV5-1,TRBJ1-6,.
TGTGCCAGCAGCCCCAGCGGGAGGAGGTACGAGCAGTACTTC,CASSPSGRRYEQYF,few,TRBV6-5,TRBJ2-7,TRBD2
TGTGCCAGCAGCACCCGACTAGCGGCCATTTACAATGAGCAGTTCTTC,CASSTRLAAIYNEQFF,once,TRBV9,TRBJ2-1,TRBD2
TGTGCCAGCAGTTTATTCGGAACGGGTTTTGCCTATGGCTACACCTTC,CASSLFGTGFAYGYTF,.,TRBV27,TRBJ1-2,.
TGTGCCTGGAGTTATGGGGGGATAGGCAATTCACCCCTCCACTTT,CAWSYGGIGNSPLHF,.,TRBV30,TRBJ1-6,.
TGTGCCAGCAGCTTTTACCAGGGTCGGGAGCAGTACTTC,CASSFYQGREQYF,once,TRBV7-3,TRBJ2-7,.
TGTGCCAGCAGCCAAATGTACAGGGAAGCTTTCTTT,CASSQMYREAFF,.,TRBV7-2,TRBJ1-1,.
TGTGCCAGCAGCCCCGACAGGGTTAGCGGGGAGCTGTTTTTT,CASSPDRVSGELFF,.,TRBV7-8,TRBJ2-2,TRBD1
TGTGCCATACAGTACTCTGGAAACACCATATATTTT,CAIQYSGNTIYF,.,TRBV6-5,TRBJ1-3,.
TGTGCCTGGAGTGGGGGGGGGACTGGAAACACCATATATTTT,CAWSGGGTGNTIYF,.,TRBV30,TRBJ1-3,.
TGTGCCAGCAGCTTAGCGGGGCAGCGGGGAGCACACTACGAGCAGTACTTC,CASSLAGQRGAHYEQYF,.,TRBV11-2,TRBJ2-7,TRBD2
TGTGCCAGCAGCGTAGTGGGCAGCTTCTCTGGAAACACCATATATTTT,CASSVVGSFSGNTIYF,once,TRBV9,TRBJ1-3,.
TGCGCCAGCAGCTCTGCAGGGGGCACTGAAGCTTTCTTT,CASSSAGGTEAFF,.,TRBV5-1,TRBJ1-1,TRBD1
TGTGCCAGCAGTTTAGGGACAGCAACAGATACGCAGTATTTT,CASSLGTATDTQYF,.,TRBV27,TRBJ2-3,TRBD1
TGTGCCAGCAGTTTGTCGGACAGGGCCCACTCGTATGGCTACACCTTC,CASSLSDRAHSYGYTF,.,TRBV28,TRBJ1-2,TRBD1
TGTGCCATCAGTGAGTCTGATACAGGGGGCGCGAGTACGCAGTATTTT,CAISESDTGGASTQYF,.,TRBV10-3,TRBJ2-3,TRBD1
TGTGCCAGCAGTTATGGCGGGAACACAGATACGCAGTATTTT,CASSYGGNTDTQYF,.,TRBV6-5,TRBJ2-3,.
TGTGCCAGCAGTTTGGGGGGGCGCGTAACTAATGAAAAACTGTTTTTT,CASSLGGRVTNEKLFF,.,TRBV28,TRBJ1-4,.
TGTGCCAGCAGAGGACAGCCCCTCGGGGAGCTGTTTTTT,CASRGQPLGELFF,once,TRBV12-3/TRBV12-4,TRBJ2-2,.
TGTGCCAGCAGCCTCGGGACTAGGCTATACAATGAGCAGTTCTTC,CASSLGTRLYNEQFF,.,TRBV27,TRBJ2-1,TRBD2
TGTGCCAGTAGTTCCGACAGATATGGCTACACCTTC,CASSSDRYGYTF,.,TRBV19,TRBJ1-2,.
TGTGCCAGCAGTGATTACCCCGGGACAGGGAATTCACCCCTCCACTTT,CASSDYPGTGNSPLHF,.,TRBV6-1,TRBJ1-6,TRBD1
TGTGCCAGTAGCGATCTCTCCGGGACTAGATACAATGAGCAGTTCTTC,CASSDLSGTRYNEQFF,.,TRBV19,TRBJ2-1,TRBD2
TGCGCCAGCAGCGGAACGGTCCGGCGGAAAAATAGCAATCAGCCCCAGCATTTT,CASSGTVRRKNSNQPQHF,.,TRBV5-1,TRBJ1-5,.
TGTGCCAGCAGCTTGCGAATAGGGGCGCGGTATGAAAAACTGTTTTTT,CASSLRIGARYEKLFF,.,TRBV5-6,TRBJ1-4,.
TGTGCCAGCTCACAGGGGCCAGGGTACGAGCAGTACTTC,CASSQGPGYEQYF,.,TRBV18,TRBJ2-7,.
TGTGCCAGCAGAAAAGGGGGGGACACCGGGGAGCTGTTTTTT,CASRKGGDTGELFF,few,TRBV11-2,TRBJ2-2,.
TGTGCCAGCAGTGAGAGACTAGCGGAAACAGGCGGGCAGTTCTTC,CASSERLAETGGQFF,.,TRBV6-4,TRBJ2-1,TRBD2
TGTGCCAGCAGCCTCGGAGAATCCTACAATGAGCAGTTCTTC,CASSLGESYNEQFF,.,TRBV13,TRBJ2-1,.
TGTGCCACCAGCAGAGGGGTCGGGGTAAGCGGCACCGGGGAGCTGTTTTTT,CATSRGVGVSGTGELFF,.,TRBV15,TRBJ2-2,.
TGTGCCAGTAGTATAACTCCCCAGGGCCTTACTGAAAAACTGTTTTTT,CASSITPQGLTEKLFF,.,TRBV19,TRBJ1-4,.
TGTGCCAGCAGCCTTACAGGCCTCTATGGCTACACCTTC,CASSLTGLYGYTF,.,TRBV7-2,TRBJ1-2,.
TGTGCCACCAGCAGCCGACGGACAGGGACCGAGCAGTACTTC,CATSSRRTGTEQYF,.,TRBV15,TRBJ2-7,TRBD1
TGTGCCACCAGCAGAGGACCGGGACAGGGGGCTCTTGAGCCCCAGCATTTT,CATSRGPGQGALEPQHF,.,TRBV15,TRBJ1-5,TRBD1
TGTGCCAGCAGTAGAGGACTAGCAGTCAATGAGCAGTTCTTC,CASSRGLAVNEQFF,.,TRBV6-5,TRBJ2-1,TRBD2
TGTGCCAGTAGTACGGGACAGGCGAGCAATCAGCCCCAGCATTTT,CASSTGQASNQPQHF,once,TRBV19,TRBJ1-5,TRBD1
TGTGCCAGCAGCGTAGCCGGGGGGGTTAACTATGGCTACACCTTC,CASSVAGGVNYGYTF,once,TRBV9,TRBJ1-2,.
TGTGCCAGCAGCTTAAGACAGGAATATGGCTACACCTTC,CASSLRQEYGYTF,.,TRBV6-5,TRBJ1-2,.
TGTGCCAGCAGCTTTGGGGGGATGAGTGCGGGTCGGCTCGGGCAGTACTTC,CASSFGGMSAGRLGQYF,.,TRBV13,TRBJ2-7,.
TGTGCCAGCTCACCACCTCAGGGGTCGAACACTGAAGCTTTCTTT,CASSPPQGSNTEAFF,.,TRBV18,TRBJ1-1,.
TGTGCGACCGGGCAGGGGGGTGAGACCCAGTACTTC,CATGQGGETQYF,.,TRBV5-4,TRBJ2-5,.
TGTGCCAGCAGCTTAGACGGGACAGGGGGCACCTATGGCTACACCTTC,CASSLDGTGGTYGYTF,.,TRBV7-2,TRBJ1-2,TRBD1
TGTGCCAGCAGCCCTGGACCGGGACTAGCAGATACGCAGTATTTT,CASSPGPGLADTQYF,.,TRBV7-2,TRBJ2-3,TRBD2